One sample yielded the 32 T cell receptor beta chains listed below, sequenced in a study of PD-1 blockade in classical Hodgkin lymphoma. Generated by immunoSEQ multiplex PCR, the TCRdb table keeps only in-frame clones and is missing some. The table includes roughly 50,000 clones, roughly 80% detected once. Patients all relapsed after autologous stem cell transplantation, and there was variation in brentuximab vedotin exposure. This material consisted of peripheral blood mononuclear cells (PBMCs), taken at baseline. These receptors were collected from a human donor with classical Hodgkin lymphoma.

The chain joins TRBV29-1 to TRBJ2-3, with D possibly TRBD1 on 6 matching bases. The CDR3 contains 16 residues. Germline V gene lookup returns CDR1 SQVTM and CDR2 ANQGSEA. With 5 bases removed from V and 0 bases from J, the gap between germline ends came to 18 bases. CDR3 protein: CSVLGGSFSSTDTQYF. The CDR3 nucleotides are TGCAGCGTTCTAGGGGGTAGCTTTTCTAGCACAGATACGCAGTATTTT.

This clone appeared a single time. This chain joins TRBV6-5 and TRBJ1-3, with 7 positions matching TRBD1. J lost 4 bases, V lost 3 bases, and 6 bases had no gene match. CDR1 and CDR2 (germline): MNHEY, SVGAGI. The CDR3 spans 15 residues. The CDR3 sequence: CASSYDRATGNTIYF. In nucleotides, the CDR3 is TGTGCCAGCAGTTATGACAGGGCGACCGGAAACACCATATATTTT.

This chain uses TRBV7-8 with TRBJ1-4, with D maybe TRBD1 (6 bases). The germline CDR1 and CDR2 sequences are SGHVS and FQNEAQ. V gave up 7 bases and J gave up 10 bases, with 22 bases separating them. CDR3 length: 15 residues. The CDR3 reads CASIPGRGRKGKLFF. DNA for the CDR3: TGTGCCAGCATCCCTGGCAGGGGTAGAAAGGGAAAACTGTTTTTT. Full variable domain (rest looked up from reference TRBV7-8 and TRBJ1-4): GAGVSQSPRYKVAKRGQDVALRCDPISGHVSLFWYQQALGQGPEFLTYFQNEAQLDKSGLPSDRFFAERPEGSVSTLKIQRTQQEDSAVYLCASIPGRGRKGKLFFGSGTQLSVL.

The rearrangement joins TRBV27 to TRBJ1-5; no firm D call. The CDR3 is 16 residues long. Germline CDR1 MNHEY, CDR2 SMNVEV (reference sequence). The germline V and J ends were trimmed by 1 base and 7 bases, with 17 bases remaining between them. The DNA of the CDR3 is TGTGCCAGCAGTTTATGGGCCCTCCAAGGGAGGCAGCCCCAGCATTTT. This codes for CASSLWALQGRQPQHF.

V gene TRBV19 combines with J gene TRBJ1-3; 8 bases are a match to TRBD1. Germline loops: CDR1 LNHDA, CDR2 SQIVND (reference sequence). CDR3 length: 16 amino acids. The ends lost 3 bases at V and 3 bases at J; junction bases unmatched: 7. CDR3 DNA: TGTGCCAGTAGTATGTCGGGGACAGGAGGTGGAAACACCATATATTTT. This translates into CASSMSGTGGGNTIYF.

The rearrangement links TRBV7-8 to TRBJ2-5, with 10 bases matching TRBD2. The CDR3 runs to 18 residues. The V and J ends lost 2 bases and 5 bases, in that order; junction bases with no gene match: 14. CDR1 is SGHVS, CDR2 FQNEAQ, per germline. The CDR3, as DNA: TGTGCCAGCAGCTTACTAGCGGGAGCGCAAACGCGCGGGGAGACCCAGTACTTC. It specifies CASSLLAGAQTRGETQYF.

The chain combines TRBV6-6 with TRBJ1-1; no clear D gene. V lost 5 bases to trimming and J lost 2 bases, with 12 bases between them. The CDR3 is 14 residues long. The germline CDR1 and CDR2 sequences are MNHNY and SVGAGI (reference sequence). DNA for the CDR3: TGTGCCAGCAGTACGGGGATGGAAAACACTGAAGCTTTCTTT. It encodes CASSTGMENTEAFF.

For the CDR3, the DNA is TGTGCCAGCAGGAAGGGCGGGAGTCATCGCTACGAGCAGTACTTC. Residues: CASRKGGSHRYEQYF. The J gene is TRBJ2-7, the V gene TRBV6-5; TRBD2 aligns across 7 bases. Looked up from germline, CDR1 is MNHEY and CDR2 is SVGAGI. V was pared by 6 bases and J by 3 bases, with 11 bases of the junction left unmatched. The CDR3 length is 15 residues.

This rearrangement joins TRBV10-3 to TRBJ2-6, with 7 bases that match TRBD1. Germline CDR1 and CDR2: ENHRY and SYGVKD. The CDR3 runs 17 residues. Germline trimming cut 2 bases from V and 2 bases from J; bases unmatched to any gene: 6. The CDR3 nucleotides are TGTGCCATCAGTGAGGCCGAGGGGGCGGCTGGGGCCAACGTCCTGACTTTC. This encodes CAISEAEGAAGANVLTF.

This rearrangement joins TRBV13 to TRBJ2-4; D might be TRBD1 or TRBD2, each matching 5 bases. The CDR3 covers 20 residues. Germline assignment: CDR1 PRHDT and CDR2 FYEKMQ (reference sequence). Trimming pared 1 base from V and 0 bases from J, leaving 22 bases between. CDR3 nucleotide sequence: TGTGCCAGCAGCTTAGAGGGGTACAGCGGCCGTGACCAAGCCAAAAACATTCAGTACTTC. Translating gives CASSLEGYSGRDQAKNIQYF.

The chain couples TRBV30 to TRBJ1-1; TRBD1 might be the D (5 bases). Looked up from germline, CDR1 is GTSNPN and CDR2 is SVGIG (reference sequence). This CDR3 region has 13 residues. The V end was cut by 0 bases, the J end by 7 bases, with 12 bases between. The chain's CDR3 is CAWSVLFGGEAFF. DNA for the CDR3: TGTGCCTGGAGTGTACTTTTTGGGGGTGAAGCTTTCTTT. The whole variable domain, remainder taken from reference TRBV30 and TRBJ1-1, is SQTIHQWPATLVQPVGSPLSLECTVEGTSNPNLYWYRQAAGRGLQLLFYSVGIGQISSEVPQNLSASRPQDRQFILSSKKLLLSDSGFYLCAWSVLFGGEAFFGQGTRLTVV.

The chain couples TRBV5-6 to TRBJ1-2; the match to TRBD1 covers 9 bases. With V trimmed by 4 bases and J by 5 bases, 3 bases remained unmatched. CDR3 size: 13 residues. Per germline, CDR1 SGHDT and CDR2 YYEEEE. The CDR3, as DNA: TGTGCCAGCAGCCGGGGGACAGGGTATGGCTACACCTTC. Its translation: CASSRGTGYGYTF.

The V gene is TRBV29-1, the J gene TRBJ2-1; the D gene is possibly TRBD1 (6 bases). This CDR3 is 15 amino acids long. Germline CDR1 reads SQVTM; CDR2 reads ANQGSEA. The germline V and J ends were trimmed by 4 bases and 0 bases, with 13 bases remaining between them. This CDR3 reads CSVVQGPSSYNEQFF. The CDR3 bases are TGCAGCGTTGTACAGGGTCCAAGCTCCTACAATGAGCAGTTCTTC.

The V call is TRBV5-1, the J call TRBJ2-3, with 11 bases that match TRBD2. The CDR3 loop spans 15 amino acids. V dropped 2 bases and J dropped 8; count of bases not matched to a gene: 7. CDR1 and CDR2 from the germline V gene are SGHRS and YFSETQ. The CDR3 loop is CASSLVGLAVVTQYF. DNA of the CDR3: TGCGCCAGCAGCTTAGTGGGACTAGCGGTAGTTACGCAGTATTTT.

CDR3 in DNA: TGTGCCAGCTCACCCCCGCAGGGGCTCTACGAGCAGTACTTC. Protein: CASSPPQGLYEQYF. This chain joins TRBV18 and TRBJ2-7, with D possibly being TRBD1 (6 bases). Germline assignment: CDR1 KGHSH and CDR2 LQKENI. The CDR3 length is 14 residues. V lost 3 bases and J 3 bases, leaving 12 bases between the germline ends.

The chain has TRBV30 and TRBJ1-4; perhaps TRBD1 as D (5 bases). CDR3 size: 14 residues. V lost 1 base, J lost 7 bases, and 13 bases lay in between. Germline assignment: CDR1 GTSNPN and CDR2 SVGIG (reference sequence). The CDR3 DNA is TGTGCCTGGAGTGGGCTCAGGGAGGGTGAAAAACTGTTTTTT. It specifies CAWSGLREGEKLFF.

The CDR3 coding sequence is TGTGCCAGCTCACCTAATGTGGGGGATTACTCTGGAAACACCATATATTTT. Translated: CASSPNVGDYSGNTIYF. The rearrangement joins TRBV18 to TRBJ1-3; D possibly corresponds to TRBD1 (5 bases). CDR1 and CDR2 (germline): KGHSH, LQKENI. V was shortened by 3 bases and J by 0 bases, with 15 bases between the two germline ends. The CDR3 is made up of 17 amino acids.

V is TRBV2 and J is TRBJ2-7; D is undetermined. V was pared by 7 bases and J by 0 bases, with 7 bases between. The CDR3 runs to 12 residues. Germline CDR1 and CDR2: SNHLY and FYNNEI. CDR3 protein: CASNSNSYEQYV. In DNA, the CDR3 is TGTGCCAGCAATAGCAACTCCTACGAGCAGTACGTC.

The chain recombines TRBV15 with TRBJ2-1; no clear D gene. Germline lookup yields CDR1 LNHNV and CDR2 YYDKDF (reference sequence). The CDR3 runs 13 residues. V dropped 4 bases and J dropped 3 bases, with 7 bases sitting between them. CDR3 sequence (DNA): TGTGCCACCAGCATAGATGGCTACAATGAGCAGTTCTTC. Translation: CATSIDGYNEQFF.

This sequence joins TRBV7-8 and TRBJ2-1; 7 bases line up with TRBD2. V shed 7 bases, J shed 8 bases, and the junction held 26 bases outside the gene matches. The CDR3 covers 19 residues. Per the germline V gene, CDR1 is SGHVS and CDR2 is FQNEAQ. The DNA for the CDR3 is TGTGCCAGCACCGGCTGGGGAGGATCAGCGGGGCTCGCCGGCGATGAGCAGTTCTTC. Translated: CASTGWGGSAGLAGDEQFF.

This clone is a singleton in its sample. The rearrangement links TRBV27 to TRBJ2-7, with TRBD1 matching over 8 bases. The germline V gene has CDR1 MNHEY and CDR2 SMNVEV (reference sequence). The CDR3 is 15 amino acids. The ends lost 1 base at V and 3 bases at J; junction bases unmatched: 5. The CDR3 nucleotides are TGTGCCAGCAGTTTATTGCCGGGACAGGTCTACGAGCAGTACTTC. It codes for CASSLLPGQVYEQYF.

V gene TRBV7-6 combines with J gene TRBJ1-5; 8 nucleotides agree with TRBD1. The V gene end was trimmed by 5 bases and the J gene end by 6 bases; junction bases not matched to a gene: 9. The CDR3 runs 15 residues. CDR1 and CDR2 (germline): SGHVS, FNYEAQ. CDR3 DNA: TGTGCCAGCAGCCTTGGACAGGGCCGGTCTCAGCCCCAGCATTTT. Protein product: CASSLGQGRSQPQHF.

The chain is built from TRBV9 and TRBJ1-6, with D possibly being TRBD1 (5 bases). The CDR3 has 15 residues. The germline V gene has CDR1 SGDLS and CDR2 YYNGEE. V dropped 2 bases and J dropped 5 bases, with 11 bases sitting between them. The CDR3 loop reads CASSVDGGDNSPLHF. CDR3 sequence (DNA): TGTGCCAGCAGCGTTGATGGGGGTGATAATTCACCCCTCCACTTT.

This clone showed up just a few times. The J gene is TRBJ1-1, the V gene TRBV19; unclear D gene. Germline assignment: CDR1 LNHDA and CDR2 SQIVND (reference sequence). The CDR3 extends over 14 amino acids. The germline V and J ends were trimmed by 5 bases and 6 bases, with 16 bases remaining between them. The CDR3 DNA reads TGTGCCAGTAGTCTGACCGTCGTTCTCGCTGAAGCTTTCTTT. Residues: CASSLTVVLAEAFF. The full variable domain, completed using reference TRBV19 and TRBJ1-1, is DGGITQSPKYLFRKEGQNVTLSCEQNLNHDAMYWYRQDPGQGLRLIYYSQIVNDFQKGDIAEGYSVSREKKESFPLTVTSAQKNPTAFYLCASSLTVVLAEAFFGQGTRLTVV.

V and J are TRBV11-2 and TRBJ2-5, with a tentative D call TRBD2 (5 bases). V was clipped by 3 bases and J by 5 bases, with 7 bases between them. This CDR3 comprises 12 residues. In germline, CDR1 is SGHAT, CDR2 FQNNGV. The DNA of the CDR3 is TGTGCCAGCAGCTTTCCGGGGGAGACCCAGTACTTC. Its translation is CASSFPGETQYF.

CDR3 sequence: CASSLRGPNEQYV. As DNA, the CDR3 is TGTGCCAGCAGCTTAAGGGGACCCAACGAGCAGTACGTC. This chain links TRBV13 with TRBJ2-7; D is perhaps TRBD1 or TRBD2 (5 bases each). Germline V lookup: CDR1 PRHDT, CDR2 FYEKMQ (reference sequence). V was pared by 2 bases and J by 5 bases, with 10 bases between. The CDR3 extends over 13 amino acids.

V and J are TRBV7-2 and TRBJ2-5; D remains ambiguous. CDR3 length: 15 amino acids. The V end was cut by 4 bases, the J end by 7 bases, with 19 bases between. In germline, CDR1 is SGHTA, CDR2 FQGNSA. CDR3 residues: CASSSTGWAQATQYF. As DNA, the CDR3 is TGTGCCAGCAGCTCGACTGGATGGGCCCAGGCGACCCAGTACTTC.

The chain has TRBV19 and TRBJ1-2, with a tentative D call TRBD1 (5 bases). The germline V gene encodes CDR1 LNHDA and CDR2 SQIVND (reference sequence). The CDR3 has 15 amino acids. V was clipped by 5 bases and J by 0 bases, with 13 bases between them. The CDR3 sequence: CASSPGRGANYGYTF. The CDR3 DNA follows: TGTGCCAGTAGTCCGGGGAGGGGAGCTAACTATGGCTACACCTTC.

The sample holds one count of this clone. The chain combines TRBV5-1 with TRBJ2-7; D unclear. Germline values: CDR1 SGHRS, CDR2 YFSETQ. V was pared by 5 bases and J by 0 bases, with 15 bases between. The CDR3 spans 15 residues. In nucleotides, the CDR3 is TGCGCCAGCAGAGGAGAACTAAGCCGCTCCTACGAGCAGTACTTC. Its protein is CASRGELSRSYEQYF.

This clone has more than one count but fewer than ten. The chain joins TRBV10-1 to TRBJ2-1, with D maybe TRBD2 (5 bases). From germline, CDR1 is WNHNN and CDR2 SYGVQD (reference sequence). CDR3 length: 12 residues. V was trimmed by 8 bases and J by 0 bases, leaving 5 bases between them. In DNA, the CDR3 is TGCGCCAGCGGGAGCTCCTACAATGAGCAGTTCTTC. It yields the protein CASGSSYNEQFF.

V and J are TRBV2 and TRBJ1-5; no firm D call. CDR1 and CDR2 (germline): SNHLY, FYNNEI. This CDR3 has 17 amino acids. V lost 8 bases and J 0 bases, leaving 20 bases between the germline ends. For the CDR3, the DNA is TGTGCCAGCCAACCCAGACAACTGGAATATAGCAATCAGCCCCAGCATTTT. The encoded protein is CASQPRQLEYSNQPQHF.

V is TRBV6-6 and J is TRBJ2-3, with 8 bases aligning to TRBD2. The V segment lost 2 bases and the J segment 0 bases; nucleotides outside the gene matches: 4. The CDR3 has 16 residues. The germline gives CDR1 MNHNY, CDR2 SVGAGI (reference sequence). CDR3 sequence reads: CASSYPRTSSTDTQYF. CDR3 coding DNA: TGTGCCAGCAGTTACCCCCGGACTAGCAGCACAGATACGCAGTATTTT.